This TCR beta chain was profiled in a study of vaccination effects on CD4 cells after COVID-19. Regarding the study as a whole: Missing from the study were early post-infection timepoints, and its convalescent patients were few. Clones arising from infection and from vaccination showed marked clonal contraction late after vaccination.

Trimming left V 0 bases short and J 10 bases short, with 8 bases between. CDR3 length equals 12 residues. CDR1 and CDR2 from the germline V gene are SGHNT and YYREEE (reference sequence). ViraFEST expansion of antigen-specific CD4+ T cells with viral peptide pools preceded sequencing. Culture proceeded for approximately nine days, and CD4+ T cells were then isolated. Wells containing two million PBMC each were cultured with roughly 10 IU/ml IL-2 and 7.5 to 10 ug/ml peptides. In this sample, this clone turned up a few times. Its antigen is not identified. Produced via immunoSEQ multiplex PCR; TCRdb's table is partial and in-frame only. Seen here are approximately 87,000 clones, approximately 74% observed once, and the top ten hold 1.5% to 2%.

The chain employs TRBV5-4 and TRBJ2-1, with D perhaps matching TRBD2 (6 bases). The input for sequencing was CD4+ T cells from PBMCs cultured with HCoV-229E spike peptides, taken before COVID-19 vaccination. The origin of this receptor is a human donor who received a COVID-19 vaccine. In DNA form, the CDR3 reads TGTGCCAGCAGCTTGGTAGGAGGGGAGCAGTTCTTC. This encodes CASSLVGGEQFF.